This entry concerns a single TCR beta chain. Its antigen remains unidentified. A second about 6 to 12 cycle PCR used barcoded and J-beta primers. MiXCR was run by TCRdb on the 5' RACE reads, yielding one entry per CDR3 protein. The data hold 2 million or so distinct CDR3 sequences, with roughly 49% observed a single time. This record belongs to a study of blood T cells in healthy people across ages. CDR3 length: 16 residues. Looked up from germline, CDR1 is SGHTA and CDR2 is FQGNSA. With V trimmed by 4 bases and J by 12 bases, 14 bases remained unmatched. Findings and limits, study-wide: Getting older went along with TCR beta diversity per million T cells dropping roughly linearly. Shifts in expanded clonotypes may have been confounded by donor CMV status, which was unknown.

Sequenced material: blood. The genes are TRBV7-2 and TRBJ2-1, with 11 bases aligning to TRBD2. The receptor was isolated from a woman in her forties in good health. CDR3: CASSYLRTSGSSSQFF. DNA for the CDR3: TGTGCCAGCAGCTATCTTCGGACTAGCGGGTCTTCGTCGCAGTTCTTC.